A selection of T cell receptor beta chains follows, all from one sample in a study of blood T cell repertoires in COVID-19. Only in-frame clones appear in the TCRdb table, and some are missing; sequencing was by immunoSEQ multiplex PCR. Of roughly 250,000 clones listed, around four fifths are singletons. The sample comprised peripheral blood. These receptors were taken from a woman aged 80 or over with acute or convalescent COVID-19. CDR3s include the opening cysteine and the closing phenylalanine or tryptophan. A D gene is named only where the DNA matches it firmly. Rows may omit the clone size; those that give it use once, few, many or a size class.

V gene	clone size	J gene	D gene	CDR3 protein	CDR3 DNA
TRBV11-2	NA	TRBJ1-4	TRBD1	CASSNGTEATNEKLFF	TGTGCCAGCAGCAACGGGACAGAAGCAACTAATGAAAAACTGTTTTTT
TRBV2	once	TRBJ1-6	NA	CASSFRQPAGNSPLHF	TGTGCCAGCAGTTTTCGACAGCCGGCAGGAAATTCACCCCTCCACTTT
TRBV19	NA	TRBJ1-5	TRBD1	CASSTRTGDQPQHF	TGTGCCAGTAGTACCAGGACAGGTGATCAGCCCCAGCATTTT
TRBV5-1	NA	TRBJ1-1	NA	CASSLNGGNTEAFF	TGCGCCAGCAGCTTGAACGGGGGGAACACTGAAGCTTTCTTT
TRBV28	NA	TRBJ1-2	TRBD1	CASLAGGAGYGYTF	TGTGCCAGCCTTGCAGGGGGCGCGGGGTATGGCTACACCTTC
TRBV27	NA	TRBJ2-1	NA	CASSLSGANNEQFF	TGTGCCAGCAGTTTATCGGGCGCGAACAATGAGCAGTTCTTC
TRBV4-1	few	TRBJ1-1	NA	CASSPNVGVDGAFF	TGCGCCAGCAGCCCGAACGTAGGGGTGGATGGGGCTTTCTTT
TRBV6-6	NA	TRBJ1-2	NA	CASSLPYTHRRNNYGYTF	TGTGCCAGCAGTCTCCCATACACCCACAGGAGAAATAACTATGGCTACACCTTC
TRBV3-1/TRBV3-2	NA	TRBJ2-3	TRBD2	CASSPTGTSKTDTQYF	TGTGCCAGCAGCCCGACTGGGACTAGCAAGACAGATACGCAGTATTTT
TRBV20-1	NA	TRBJ2-7	TRBD1	CSAYRQGGQYF	TGCAGTGCCTATCGACAGGGCGGGCAGTACTTC
TRBV28	NA	TRBJ1-6	NA	CASSFRTQGSSPLHF	TGTGCCAGCAGTTTCAGGACCCAGGGAAGTTCACCCCTCCACTTT
TRBV5-1	NA	TRBJ2-7	TRBD2	CASSFSSGSYEQYF	TGCGCCAGCAGCTTTTCTAGCGGGAGTTACGAGCAGTACTTC